This is a list of T cell receptor beta chains from one sample in a study of blood T cell repertoires in COVID-19. Profiling relied on immunoSEQ multiplex PCR, and the TCRdb table lists in-frame clones only, not all of them. This sample has about 180,000 clones; approximately 78% occur once, and the top ten carry about 12%. The sample taken for sequencing was peripheral blood. The receptors originated from a woman older than 75 with COVID-19, enrolled during active disease. The CDR3 runs from the conserved cysteine through the conserved F or W.

v_gene: TRBV7-2
CDR3aa: CASSLFGSSYNEQFF

v_gene: TRBV18
CDR3aa: CASSGGLDSYEQYF

v_gene: TRBV3-1/TRBV3-2
CDR3aa: CASSQRPGTGNTIYF

v_gene: TRBV9
CDR3aa: CASSVQGNGGTEAFF

v_gene: TRBV9
CDR3aa: CASSFRTSGTLYF

v_gene: TRBV4-1
CDR3aa: CASSQREGGREWNKNIQYF

v_gene: TRBV6-5
CDR3aa: CASSSARGPYNNEQFF

v_gene: TRBV3-1/TRBV3-2
CDR3aa: CASSDSLGVSGANVLTF

v_gene: TRBV12-3/TRBV12-4
CDR3aa: CASSWLATDTQYF

v_gene: TRBV4-1
CDR3aa: CASSQGTSRGETQYF

v_gene: TRBV7-2
CDR3aa: CASSLGAGAIYGYTF

v_gene: TRBV6-1
CDR3aa: CASSEAWQAQYF

v_gene: TRBV3-1/TRBV3-2
CDR3aa: CASSLVGRQGYEQYF

v_gene: TRBV24-1
CDR3aa: CATSDPNRAGNTIYF

v_gene: TRBV6-5
CDR3aa: CASRRQGSNQPQHF

v_gene: TRBV19
CDR3aa: CASSKRGSDTQYF

v_gene: TRBV10-3
CDR3aa: CAISESSSDTQYF

v_gene: TRBV19
CDR3aa: CASRDGGTYEQYF